The 29 T cell receptor beta chains below come from one sample, sequenced in a study of shared clonotypes between healthy human individuals. The table came from immunoSEQ multiplex PCR; TCRdb's copy has only in-frame clones and leaves some out. The top ten clones hold roughly 49% of a sample with 70,000 to 95,000 clones, 62% of them seen once. Sequenced material: memory CD8+ T cells sorted from blood. Regarding subset: CD45RO+ cells pooled with CCR7-negative TemRA cells. The receptors shown here come from a man aged 25 to 40 in good health.

The chain recombines TRBV13 with TRBJ2-1; D call uncertain. The length of the CDR3 is 12 residues. Germline loops: CDR1 PRHDT, CDR2 FYEKMQ (reference sequence). The V end was cut by 3 bases, the J end by 4 bases, with 4 bases between. DNA for the CDR3: TGTGCCAGCAGCTTGCAGTACAATGAGCAGTTCTTC. Translating it yields CASSLQYNEQFF.

The chain uses TRBV19 and TRBJ2-7; tentatively, D is TRBD1 (6 bases). This CDR3 spans 13 amino acids. Deletions cut 10 bases from V and 0 bases from J, with 13 bases between. Germline V CDR1 and CDR2: LNHDA, SQIVND (reference sequence). DNA for the CDR3: TGTGCCACCCCCCGGGACACCTCCTACGAGCAGTACTTC. It codes for CATPRDTSYEQYF.

The chain is built from TRBV11-3 and TRBJ2-2; 10 nucleotides line up with TRBD1. The CDR3 is 16 amino acids. V gave up 5 bases and J gave up 5 bases; unmatched junction bases: 8. Germline CDR1 is SGHNT and CDR2 is YENEEA. CDR3 sequence reads: CASSPGGTGDTGELFF. The DNA of the CDR3 is TGTGCCAGCAGCCCAGGTGGGACAGGGGATACCGGGGAGCTGTTTTTT. Combining the CDR3 with reference TRBV11-3 and TRBJ2-2 gives the whole variable domain EAGVVQSPRYKIIEKKQPVAFWCNPISGHNTLYWYLQNLGQGPELLIRYENEEAVDDSQLPKDRFSAERLKGVDSTLKIQPAELGDSAVYLCASSPGGTGDTGELFFGEGSRLTVL.

The chain employs TRBV29-1 and TRBJ1-2, with 7 bases identical to TRBD1. This CDR3 is 14 amino acids long. The V and J ends lost 6 bases and 3 bases, in that order; junction bases with no gene match: 10. The germline gives CDR1 SQVTM, CDR2 ANQGSEA. Here the CDR3 DNA reads TGCAGCGTCTCCCCCGGGACAGCAGACTATGGCTACACCTTC. Amino acids: CSVSPGTADYGYTF. Variable domain in full (rest from reference TRBV29-1 and TRBJ1-2): SAVISQKPSRDICQRGTSLTIQCQVDSQVTMMFWYRQQPGQSLTLIATANQGSEATYESGFVIDKFPISRPNLTFSTLTVSNMSPEDSSIYLCSVSPGTADYGYTFGSGTRLTVV.

The chain couples TRBV19 to TRBJ1-1; D possibly corresponds to TRBD1 (5 bases). The V gene's germline CDR1 is LNHDA and CDR2 SQIVND (reference sequence). This CDR3 spans 14 amino acids. The germline V and J ends were trimmed by 8 bases and 2 bases, with 15 bases remaining between them. The CDR3 DNA is TGTGCCAGTGGTTCCGGGGACTCTAACACTGAAGCTTTCTTT. This sequence encodes CASGSGDSNTEAFF.

This clone has more than one count but fewer than ten. V usage is TRBV27 and J usage is TRBJ2-3; D possibly matches TRBD1 or TRBD2 (5 bases each). CDR3 size: 16 residues. Germline values: CDR1 MNHEY, CDR2 SMNVEV (reference sequence). V was shortened by 5 bases and J by 2 bases, with 17 bases between the two germline ends. The CDR3 loop reads CASSPSYGALTDTQYF. The CDR3 coding sequence is TGTGCCAGCAGTCCGTCTTACGGGGCCCTCACAGATACGCAGTATTTT.

A few counts support this clone. This chain connects TRBV6-5 to TRBJ2-2, with D possibly being TRBD2 (6 bases). CDR3 length equals 16 residues. Per the germline V gene, CDR1 is MNHEY and CDR2 is SVGAGI. Trimming shortened V by 1 base and J by 4 bases, and 13 bases separated the two germline ends. CDR3 nucleotides: TGTGCCAGCAGTTACTGGAGGGCGGATTCCACCGGGGAGCTGTTTTTT. It translates to CASSYWRADSTGELFF.

The chain employs TRBV7-9 and TRBJ2-7; 8 nucleotides align to TRBD2. CDR3 size: 15 residues. Germline values: CDR1 SEHNR, CDR2 FQNEAQ (reference sequence). Losses at the gene ends were 6 bases for V and 3 bases for J; bases not matched to a gene: 10. The CDR3 spells CASSPNRTSGYEQYF. CDR3 in DNA: TGTGCCAGCAGTCCCAATCGCACTAGCGGCTACGAGCAGTACTTC.

This chain uses TRBV29-1 with TRBJ1-4; D gene uncertain. Germline V gene lookup returns CDR1 SQVTM and CDR2 ANQGSEA. The length of the CDR3 is 15 residues. V lost 6 bases and J lost 7, with 21 bases in between. CDR3 protein: CSVIGTVVRGEKLFF. CDR3 nucleotides: TGCAGCGTCATTGGAACAGTGGTACGAGGTGAAAAACTGTTTTTT.

The chain joins TRBV5-4 to TRBJ1-1, with TRBD1 identical over 8 bases. The V gene end was trimmed by 0 bases and the J gene end by 1 base; junction bases not matched to a gene: 2. CDR3 length: 15 amino acids. The germline V gene has CDR1 SGHNT and CDR2 YYREEE (reference sequence). The CDR3 DNA reads as TGTGCCAGCAGCTTGGTAGGGACAGGGAACACTGAAGCTTTCTTT. Translated, it gives CASSLVGTGNTEAFF. Together with reference TRBV5-4 and TRBJ1-1, the CDR3 gives the full variable domain: ETGVTQSPTHLIKTRGQQVTLRCSSQSGHNTVSWYQQALGQGPQFIFQYYREEENGRGNFPPRFSGLQFPNYSSELNVNALELDDSALYLCASSLVGTGNTEAFFGQGTRLTVV.

V usage is TRBV7-9 and J usage is TRBJ2-2; D is uncertain. This CDR3 contains 13 residues. The V end was cut by 3 bases, the J end by 4 bases, with 6 bases between. CDR1 is SEHNR, CDR2 FQNEAQ, per germline (reference sequence). The CDR3: CASSLFGTGELFF. The DNA for the CDR3 is TGTGCCAGCAGCTTGTTCGGCACCGGGGAGCTGTTTTTT. Supplemented by reference TRBV7-9 and TRBJ2-2, the full variable domain reads DTGVSQNPRHKITKRGQNVTFRCDPISEHNRLYWYRQTLGQGPEFLTYFQNEAQLEKSRLLSDRFSAERPKGSFSTLEIQRTEQGDSAMYLCASSLFGTGELFFGEGSRLTVL.

This clone has a handful of counts. The gene calls are TRBV7-9 and TRBJ1-2; 10 nucleotides line up with TRBD1. Germline V gene data show CDR1 as SEHNR and CDR2 as FQNEAQ (reference sequence). V lost 5 bases, J lost 3 bases, and 3 bases stayed unmatched. The CDR3 contains 14 residues. CDR3 protein: CASSPGTGDYGYTF. CDR3 DNA: TGTGCCAGCAGCCCGGGGACAGGGGACTATGGCTACACCTTC.

Only a few counts were recorded for this clone. The genes are TRBV28 and TRBJ2-1, with D perhaps TRBD1 (5 bases). The CDR3 totals 13 residues. Germline V CDR1 and CDR2: MDHEN, SYDVKM. V lost 8 bases and J 2 bases, leaving 10 bases between the germline ends. Written as DNA, the CDR3 is TGTGCCAGCCTGAAGGGGACCTACAATGAGCAGTTCTTC. It is translated as CASLKGTYNEQFF.

In its sample, this clone was seen once. With a far larger clone one base away, a read error is the likely cause. The gene calls are TRBV28 and TRBJ2-3; 12 bases map to TRBD1. V dropped 11 bases and J dropped 3; count of bases not matched to a gene: 12. The CDR3 is made up of 16 amino acids. The germline V gene encodes CDR1 MDHEN and CDR2 SYDVKM. CDR3 loop: CAGNFRDRGQTDTQYF. The DNA for the CDR3 is TGTGCCGGCAACTTCCGGGACAGGGGGCAGACAGATACGCAGTATTTT.

The chain joins TRBV5-6 to TRBJ1-5; D possibly corresponds to TRBD1 (5 bases). V was shortened by 3 bases and J by 11 bases, with 18 bases between the two germline ends. The CDR3 has 14 residues. Germline values: CDR1 SGHDT, CDR2 YYEEEE. For the CDR3, the DNA is TGTGCCAGCAGCTATAAGGGGACCGCCACGTCCCAGCATTTT. It yields the protein CASSYKGTATSQHF.

V is TRBV14 and J is TRBJ2-2; unclear D gene. This CDR3 has 15 residues. From germline, CDR1 is SGHDN and CDR2 FVKESK. With 3 bases removed from V and 0 bases from J, the gap between germline ends came to 8 bases. Here the CDR3 reads CASSQVRANTGELFF. For the CDR3, the DNA is TGTGCCAGCAGCCAGGTTAGGGCGAACACCGGGGAGCTGTTTTTT.

The genes are TRBV28 and TRBJ2-1; TRBD2 matches 10 bases. Trimming cost V 2 bases and J 8 bases; bases outside gene matches: 3. The CDR3 loop spans 14 amino acids. The germline gives CDR1 MDHEN, CDR2 SYDVKM. The CDR3, as DNA: TGTGCCAGCAGTTTACTAGCGGGAGAAGATGAGCAGTTCTTC. This sequence encodes CASSLLAGEDEQFF.

V usage is TRBV18 and J usage is TRBJ2-5, with D possibly being TRBD1 or TRBD2 (5 bases each). The CDR3 contains 14 residues. Germline CDR1 KGHSH, CDR2 LQKENI. Trimming stripped 3 bases from V and 8 bases from J, with 16 bases between. The CDR3 nucleotides are TGTGCCAGCTCACCTCTCCGGGACCTGGGCACCCAGTACTTC. Translating it yields CASSPLRDLGTQYF.

V is TRBV4-1 and J is TRBJ1-2, with a tentative D call TRBD1 (6 bases). The CDR3 is 18 residues long. Trimming pared 3 bases from V and 8 bases from J, leaving 28 bases between. Germline V gene data show CDR1 as MGHRA and CDR2 as YSYEKL. In DNA, the CDR3 is TGCGCCAGCAGCCAGGGCCCCCGGACGACAGGTCCCAGTAAGGGCTACACCTTC. The encoded protein is CASSQGPRTTGPSKGYTF.

The chain has TRBV5-6 and TRBJ2-1; tentative D call: TRBD1 (6 bases). This CDR3 has 16 residues. V lost 2 bases, J lost 0 bases, and 12 bases lay in between. Germline CDR1 and CDR2: SGHDT and YYEEEE. The CDR3 DNA reads as TGTGCCAGCAGCTTCGGACAGCCAAGCTCCTACAATGAGCAGTTCTTC. Encoded protein: CASSFGQPSSYNEQFF.

This rearrangement joins TRBV5-5 to TRBJ2-5; D is unclear. The CDR3 runs to 14 residues. Germline values: CDR1 SGHKS, CDR2 YYEKEE (reference sequence). With 3 bases removed from V and 5 bases from J, the gap between germline ends came to 14 bases. The CDR3 spells CASSSTIPVETQYF. The CDR3 bases are TGTGCCAGCAGCTCAACAATTCCGGTGGAGACCCAGTACTTC. The whole variable domain, remainder taken from reference TRBV5-5 and TRBJ2-5, is DAGVTQSPTHLIKTRGQQVTLRCSPISGHKSVSWYQQVLGQGPQFIFQYYEKEERGRGNFPDRFSARQFPNYSSELNVNALLLGDSALYLCASSSTIPVETQYFGPGTRLLVL.

V is TRBV7-2 and J is TRBJ2-7; D is unresolved. CDR1 and CDR2 from the germline V gene are SGHTA and FQGNSA. Trimming took 3 bases from V and 0 from J, leaving 9 bases between them. The CDR3 length is 14 residues. CDR3 in amino acids: CASSLTRSSYEQYF. The CDR3, as DNA: TGTGCCAGCAGCTTGACGAGGAGCTCCTACGAGCAGTACTTC.

The J gene is TRBJ2-1, the V gene TRBV6-1; D possibly corresponds to TRBD2 (5 bases). Germline CDR1 MNHNS, CDR2 SASEGT. V was trimmed by 3 bases and J by 1 base, leaving 10 bases between them. The CDR3 contains 15 residues. CDR3 nucleotide sequence: TGTGCCAGCAGTGATGGGCTAGCTTCCTACAATGAGCAGTTCTTC. This encodes CASSDGLASYNEQFF.

The chain is built from TRBV6-5 and TRBJ2-2; TRBD1 is a possible D gene (6 bases). Per the germline V gene, CDR1 is MNHEY and CDR2 is SVGAGI. Trimming pared 7 bases from V and 5 bases from J, leaving 17 bases between. This CDR3 comprises 15 residues. CDR3 in amino acids: CASTQLQGVTGELFF. The CDR3 DNA is TGTGCCAGCACCCAATTACAGGGTGTGACCGGGGAGCTGTTTTTT.

The genes are TRBV27 and TRBJ1-4, with D perhaps matching TRBD1 (5 bases). With 6 bases removed from V and 5 bases from J, the gap between germline ends came to 16 bases. The germline gives CDR1 MNHEY, CDR2 SMNVEV (reference sequence). The CDR3 consists of 15 residues. The CDR3: CASSPGGLGNEKLFF. DNA for the CDR3: TGTGCCAGCAGCCCCGGGGGACTGGGAAATGAAAAACTGTTTTTT.

The chain recombines TRBV11-2 with TRBJ1-2, with no clear D. Germline V gene lookup returns CDR1 SGHAT and CDR2 FQNNGV. V lost 0 bases and J 8 bases, leaving 13 bases between the germline ends. The CDR3 is 14 amino acids. The CDR3 is CASSLDSATKGYTF. The CDR3 coding sequence is TGTGCCAGCAGCTTAGATTCAGCGACTAAGGGCTACACCTTC.

The chain is built from TRBV19 and TRBJ2-2, with 8 bases lining up with TRBD2. Unmatched junction bases numbered 5, after V lost 5 bases and J lost 9 bases. Looked up from germline, CDR1 is LNHDA and CDR2 is SQIVND (reference sequence). CDR3 size: 13 residues. CDR3 region: CASSVAGNRELFF. CDR3 coding DNA: TGTGCCAGTAGTGTAGCGGGAAACCGGGAGCTGTTTTTT.

The chain links TRBV11-2 to TRBJ2-5, with no clear D. This CDR3 comprises 11 residues. The V end was cut by 0 bases, the J end by 14 bases, with 10 bases between. The germline V gene has CDR1 SGHAT and CDR2 FQNNGV. CDR3 bases: TGTGCCAGCAGCTTAGATCGAGAACCCTACTTC. Translated: CASSLDREPYF.

J is TRBJ2-2 and V is TRBV25-1; D is undetermined. The CDR3 sequence is 14 residues long. CDR1 and CDR2 from the germline V gene are MGHDK and SYGVNS. Trimming cost V 3 bases and J 6 bases, with 11 bases left between them. CDR3 DNA sequence: TGTGCCAGCAGTGACCAACTGGTTTCCGGGGAGCTGTTTTTT. As protein: CASSDQLVSGELFF.